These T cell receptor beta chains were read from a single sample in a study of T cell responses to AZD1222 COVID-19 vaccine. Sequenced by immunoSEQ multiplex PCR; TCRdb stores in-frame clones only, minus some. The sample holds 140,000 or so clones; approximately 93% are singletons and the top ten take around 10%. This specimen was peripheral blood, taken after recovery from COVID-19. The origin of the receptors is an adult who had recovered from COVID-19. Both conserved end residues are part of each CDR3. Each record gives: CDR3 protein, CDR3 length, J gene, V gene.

cdr3_aa: CASSRWDRTNYGYTF; cdr3_length: 15; j_call: TRBJ1-2; v_call: TRBV5-1
cdr3_aa: CASRALFMNTEAFF; cdr3_length: 14; j_call: TRBJ1-1; v_call: TRBV6-5
cdr3_aa: CASSYGGKGNQPQHF; cdr3_length: 15; j_call: TRBJ1-5; v_call: TRBV6-5
cdr3_aa: CATSREDRPNTEAFF; cdr3_length: 15; j_call: TRBJ1-1; v_call: TRBV15
cdr3_aa: CASSPTLQGLEGYTF; cdr3_length: 15; j_call: TRBJ1-2; v_call: TRBV5-1
cdr3_aa: CASSVATGNTEAFF; cdr3_length: 14; j_call: TRBJ1-1; v_call: TRBV9
cdr3_aa: CASSQEMDWETQYF; cdr3_length: 14; j_call: TRBJ2-5; v_call: TRBV14
cdr3_aa: CASSPQRDTEAFF; cdr3_length: 13; j_call: TRBJ1-1; v_call: TRBV18
cdr3_aa: CSARSTYEQYF; cdr3_length: 11; j_call: TRBJ2-7; v_call: TRBV20-1
cdr3_aa: CASSLTGEAGTPSGNTIYF; cdr3_length: 19; j_call: TRBJ1-3; v_call: TRBV9
cdr3_aa: CASPRGGGGGNSPLHF; cdr3_length: 16; j_call: TRBJ1-6; v_call: TRBV21-1
cdr3_aa: CASSFEGLAGYNEQFF; cdr3_length: 16; j_call: TRBJ2-1; v_call: TRBV11-2
cdr3_aa: CSASTVDNSPLHF; cdr3_length: 13; j_call: TRBJ1-6; v_call: TRBV20-1
cdr3_aa: CASSESGPGLAGGNNNEQFF; cdr3_length: 20; j_call: TRBJ2-1; v_call: TRBV10-1
cdr3_aa: CASTRALNTEAFF; cdr3_length: 13; j_call: TRBJ1-1; v_call: TRBV12-3/TRBV12-4
cdr3_aa: CASSIDSGQGANEQYF; cdr3_length: 16; j_call: TRBJ2-7; v_call: TRBV19